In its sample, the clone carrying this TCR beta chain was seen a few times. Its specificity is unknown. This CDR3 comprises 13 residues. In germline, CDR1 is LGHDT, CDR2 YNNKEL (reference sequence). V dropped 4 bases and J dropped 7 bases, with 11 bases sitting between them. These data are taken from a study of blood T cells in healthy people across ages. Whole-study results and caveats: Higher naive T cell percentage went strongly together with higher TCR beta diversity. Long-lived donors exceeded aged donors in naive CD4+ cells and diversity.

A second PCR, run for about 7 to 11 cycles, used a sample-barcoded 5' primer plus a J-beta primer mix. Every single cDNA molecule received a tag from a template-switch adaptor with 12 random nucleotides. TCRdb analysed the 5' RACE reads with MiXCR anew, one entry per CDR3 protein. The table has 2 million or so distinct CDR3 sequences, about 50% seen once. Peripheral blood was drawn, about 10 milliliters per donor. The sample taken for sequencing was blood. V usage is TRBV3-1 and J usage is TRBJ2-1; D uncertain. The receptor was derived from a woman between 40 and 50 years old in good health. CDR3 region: CASSPLSFNEQFF. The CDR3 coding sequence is TGTGCCAGCAGCCCCCTATCATTTAATGAGCAGTTCTTC.